This TCR beta chain was retrieved from a study of post-analysis software for immune sequencing data. Across the whole study: Relapsing-remitting, secondary progressive and progressive-relapsing multiple sclerosis were all included among the disease courses. Whole-study findings and limits: There was significantly lower normalized Chao1 diversity in multiple sclerosis patients than in controls. F measure showed strong co-clustering of same-batch samples. When patients were compared with controls, five TRBV segments were more frequent, TRBV5-6, TRBV5-1 and TRBV20-1 among them.

The CDR3 length is 16 residues. Germline V gene lookup returns CDR1 SGHTA and CDR2 FQGNSA. Between the trimmed V and J ends, which lost 5 bases and 3 bases, there was a span of 20 bases. Prepared libraries of TCR beta cDNA carried unique molecular identifiers. When about 0.9 to 11 million T cells were used, they gave approximately 450,000 cDNA molecules. Using its own MiXCR run on the PCR reads, TCRdb lists one record per CDR3 protein. The sample lists about 810,000 distinct CDR3 sequences; 53% were seen once. On this clonotype: Its antigen is as yet unknown.

This TCR came from a girl aged 5 to 17 with multiple sclerosis. The chain couples TRBV7-2 to TRBJ2-7, with D possibly being TRBD1 (5 bases). The sample comprised blood. Here the CDR3 DNA reads TGTGCCAGCAGCCTCAGGGTCGCCCTGCCTGACTACGAGCAGTACTTC. Translating it yields CASSLRVALPDYEQYF.